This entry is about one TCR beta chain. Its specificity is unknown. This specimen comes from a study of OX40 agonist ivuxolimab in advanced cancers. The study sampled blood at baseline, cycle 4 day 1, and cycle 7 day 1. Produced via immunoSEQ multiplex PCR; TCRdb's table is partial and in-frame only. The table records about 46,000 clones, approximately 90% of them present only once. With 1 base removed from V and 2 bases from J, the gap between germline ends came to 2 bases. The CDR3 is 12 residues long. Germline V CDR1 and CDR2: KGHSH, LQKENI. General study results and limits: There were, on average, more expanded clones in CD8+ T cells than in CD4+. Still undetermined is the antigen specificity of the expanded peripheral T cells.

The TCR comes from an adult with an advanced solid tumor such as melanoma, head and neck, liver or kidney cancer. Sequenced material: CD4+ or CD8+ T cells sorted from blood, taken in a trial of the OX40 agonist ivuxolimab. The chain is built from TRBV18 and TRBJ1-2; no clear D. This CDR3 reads CASSPLNYGYTF. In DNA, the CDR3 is TGTGCCAGCTCACCACTGAACTATGGCTACACCTTC.